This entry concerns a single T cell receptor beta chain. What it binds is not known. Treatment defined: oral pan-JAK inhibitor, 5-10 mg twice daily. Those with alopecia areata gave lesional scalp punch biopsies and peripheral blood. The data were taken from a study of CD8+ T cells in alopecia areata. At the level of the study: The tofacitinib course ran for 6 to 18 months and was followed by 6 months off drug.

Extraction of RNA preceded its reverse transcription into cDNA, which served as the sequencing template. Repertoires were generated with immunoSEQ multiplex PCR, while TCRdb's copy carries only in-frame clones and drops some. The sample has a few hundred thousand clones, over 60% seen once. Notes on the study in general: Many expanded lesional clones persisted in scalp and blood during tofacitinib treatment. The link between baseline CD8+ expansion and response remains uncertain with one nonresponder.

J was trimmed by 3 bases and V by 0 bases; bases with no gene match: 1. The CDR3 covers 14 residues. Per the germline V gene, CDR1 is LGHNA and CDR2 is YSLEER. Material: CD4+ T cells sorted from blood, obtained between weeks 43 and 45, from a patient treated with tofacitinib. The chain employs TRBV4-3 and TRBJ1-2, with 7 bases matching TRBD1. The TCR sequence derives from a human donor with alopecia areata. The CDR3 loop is CASSQDTGDYGYTF. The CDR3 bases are TGCGCCAGCAGCCAAGATACAGGGGACTATGGCTACACCTTC.